This T cell receptor (beta chain) was identified during a study of siplizumab effects on memory and regulatory T cells. The junction had 15 bases not matched to a gene; V was cut back by 3 bases and J by 0 bases. The CDR3 length is 21 residues. The germline gives CDR1 WSHSY, CDR2 SAAADI. About 10^5 TCR templates were assayed per sample. Assay used: immunoSEQ multiplex PCR; TCRdb lists only in-frame clones, some missing. The sample lists over 65,000 clones; roughly 93% were seen once. Overall study findings and caveats: Memory T cells appeared less diverse than naive cells, which seemed to contribute substantially to alloresponse. For mappable alloreactive CD4+ clones, the mean Treg-derived fraction was about 72% with siplizumab and 26.9% in controls. Confirmation was lacking for the suppressive function of proliferating Tregs derived from siplizumab cultures.

A note on this clone: Antigen: not known.

The sequenced material came from CD8+ T cells sorted from blood. The sequence came from a human donor in good health. This chain uses TRBV10-2 with TRBJ2-6; 9 nucleotides line up with TRBD2. DNA of the CDR3: TGCGCCAGCAGTGACTGGCGGGGGGGCTCCGTCGAATACTCTGGGGCCAACGTCCTGACTTTC. Translated, it gives CASSDWRGGSVEYSGANVLTF.